This TCR beta chain was identified during a study of immune heterogeneity within non-small cell lung tumors. By frequency in the sample, this clonotype is medium-sized. Using 32 V and 13 J primers, multiplex PCR amplified TCR beta CDR3. One entry per CDR3 protein, called by TCRdb with MiXCR from the multiplex PCR reads. The sample lists around 3,000 distinct CDR3 sequences, 20% to 25% occurring once. The germline gives CDR1 KGHDR, CDR2 SFDVKD. V shed 3 bases and J 3 bases; nucleotides not matched to a gene: 7. The CDR3 totals 16 residues. Each sample used around 600 ng of genomic DNA from bulk tumor tissue. Biopsies, several per primary tumor and spaced far apart, were collected during surgery. The study enrolled patients with untreated, newly diagnosed non-small cell lung cancer who underwent curative surgery.

V and J are TRBV24-1 and TRBJ2-3; TRBD1 aligns across 8 bases. The material sequenced was lung tumor tissue. This TCR derives from a man between 60 and 70 years old with non-small cell lung cancer. DNA of the CDR3: TGTGCCACCAGTGATCGGACAGGGTTGAGGACAGATACGCAGTATTTT. This translates into CATSDRTGLRTDTQYF.